The next 12 T cell receptor beta chains were all read from a single sample in a study of T cell responses to AZD1222 COVID-19 vaccine. The repertoire was sequenced with immunoSEQ multiplex PCR; TCRdb's copy has only in-frame clones and lacks some. The profile shows 65,000 to 85,000 clones, 88% of them singletons. Sequencing was performed on peripheral blood, taken on day 0 of AZD1222 vaccination. The receptors were sampled from an adult in good health.

This clone was counted a single time. Different DNA sequences within this sample yield the same CDR3. This chain uses TRBV19 with TRBJ1-6; D might be TRBD1 (6 bases). Per the germline V gene, CDR1 is LNHDA and CDR2 is SQIVND (reference sequence). Trimming removed 5 bases at V and 6 bases at J, with 11 bases between. The CDR3 covers 14 residues. CDR3 sequence: CASSATGSNSPLHF. The CDR3 region has the DNA TGTGCCAGTAGTGCGACAGGCTCTAATTCACCCCTCCACTTT.

CDR3: CASLQPLAKNIQYF. The CDR3 nucleotides are TGTGCCAGCTTACAGCCCCTAGCCAAAAACATTCAGTACTTC. The chain is built from TRBV2 and TRBJ2-4, with D uncertain. Trimming pared 8 bases from V and 0 bases from J, leaving 11 bases between. CDR3 length: 14 amino acids. The germline CDR1 and CDR2 sequences are SNHLY and FYNNEI.

The genes are TRBV29-1 and TRBJ1-1, with D hard to call. The ends were cut back, 0 bases at V and 5 bases at J, with 10 bases in the middle. CDR1 and CDR2 from the germline V gene are SQVTM and ANQGSEA. The CDR3 is made up of 13 amino acids. CDR3 amino acids: CSVEDLGGTEAFF. CDR3 nucleotide sequence: TGCAGCGTTGAAGATCTTGGAGGGACTGAAGCTTTCTTT.

The chain is built from TRBV13 and TRBJ2-5; a weak D match, TRBD2 (6 bases). V lost 5 bases and J lost 2, with 15 bases in between. The germline V gene has CDR1 PRHDT and CDR2 FYEKMQ (reference sequence). The CDR3 length is 15 residues. The CDR3 DNA sequence: TGTGCCAGCAGCGGCCGGGGGTGGGCGCAAGAGACCCAGTACTTC. This sequence encodes CASSGRGWAQETQYF.

The chain couples TRBV19 to TRBJ1-2, with D unresolved. With 2 bases removed from V and 4 bases from J, the gap between germline ends came to 11 bases. CDR3 length: 14 amino acids. Germline V CDR1 and CDR2: LNHDA, SQIVND (reference sequence). The CDR3 sequence: CASSIPDSAYGYTF. DNA of the CDR3: TGTGCCAGTAGTATACCGGACTCCGCCTATGGCTACACCTTC.

V and J are TRBV28 and TRBJ2-4; TRBD2 agrees at 8 bases. This CDR3 spans 19 amino acids. V trimming: 6 bases; J trimming: 0 bases; junction bases outside the gene matches: 16. Germline values: CDR1 MDHEN, CDR2 SYDVKM. As DNA, the CDR3 is TGTGCCAGCAGCCCCCGGGGGGGACATAGGATACTAGCCAAAAACATTCAGTACTTC. The encoded protein is CASSPRGGHRILAKNIQYF.

The chain is built from TRBV28 and TRBJ1-1, with D uncertain. The CDR3 is 11 amino acids. Germline CDR1 reads MDHEN; CDR2 reads SYDVKM. The V and J ends lost 5 bases and 2 bases respectively, with 3 bases between them. CDR3 DNA: TGTGCCAGCAGTCAAAACACTGAAGCTTTCTTT. Translating gives CASSQNTEAFF.

The V gene is TRBV28, the J gene TRBJ1-1, with a tentative D call TRBD1 (5 bases). V was shortened by 8 bases and J by 7 bases, with 14 bases between the two germline ends. The CDR3 contains 12 residues. The germline V gene encodes CDR1 MDHEN and CDR2 SYDVKM. The chain's CDR3 is CASLDDGGEAFF. CDR3 sequence (DNA): TGTGCCAGCCTTGACGACGGGGGTGAAGCTTTCTTT.

The chain links TRBV28 to TRBJ2-3; no clear D gene. CDR3 length equals 14 residues. Trimming took 3 bases from V and 5 from J, leaving 12 bases between them. CDR1 MDHEN and CDR2 SYDVKM come from the germline V gene. As DNA, the CDR3 is TGTGCCAGCAGTTTCCCAGACCGGTTAGATACGCAGTATTTT. Translated: CASSFPDRLDTQYF.

V gene TRBV27 combines with J gene TRBJ1-4; TRBD1 might be the D (6 bases). The length of the CDR3 is 17 residues. Trimming removed 4 bases from V and 1 base from J, with 16 bases in between. CDR1 MNHEY and CDR2 SMNVEV come from the germline V gene (reference sequence). CDR3 DNA sequence: TGTGCCAGCAGTTCCCCGCAGGGGCGGGGAACTAATGAAAAACTGTTTTTT. Translation gives CASSSPQGRGTNEKLFF.

The chain joins TRBV15 to TRBJ2-1; TRBD2 matches at 9 bases. Trimming cost V 0 bases and J 11 bases; bases outside gene matches: 8. Germline CDR1 and CDR2: LNHNV and YYDKDF (reference sequence). CDR3 size: 15 residues. The CDR3, as DNA: TGTGCCACCAGCAGAGATAAGCTAGCGGGGACCCAGCAGTTCTTC. Residues: CATSRDKLAGTQQFF. Together with reference TRBV15 and TRBJ2-1, the CDR3 gives the full variable domain: DAMVIQNPRYQVTQFGKPVTLSCSQTLNHNVMYWYQQKSSQAPKLLFHYYDKDFNNEADTPDNFQSRRPNTSFCFLDIRSPGLGDTAMYLCATSRDKLAGTQQFFGPGTRLTVL.

This clone was counted once. This chain connects TRBV3-1 (or the pseudogene TRBV3-2) to TRBJ2-3; D gene uncertain. Trimming took off 0 bases at V and 7 bases at J, with 8 bases between the two ends. The germline gives CDR1 LGHDT, CDR2 YNNKEL (reference sequence). The CDR3 loop spans 13 amino acids. DNA for the CDR3: TGTGCCAGCAGCCAAGATGCGTCAAATACGCAGTATTTT. As protein: CASSQDASNTQYF.